A selection of T cell receptor beta chains follows, all from one sample in a study of T cell responses to AZD1222 COVID-19 vaccine. TCRdb keeps only in-frame clones here, not all; method: immunoSEQ multiplex PCR. The sample shows 120,000 or so clones, roughly 88% of them seen only once. The sequenced sample was peripheral blood, obtained 28 days after the second AZD1222 dose. The receptors derive from an adult who received the AZD1222 COVID-19 vaccine. Each CDR3 is given with its conserved first and last residue.

TRBV7-2	TRBJ2-1	CASSLEGYGDEQFF
TRBV2	TRBJ1-1	CASSRVVNTEAFF
TRBV15	TRBJ1-4	CATRRDRSTNEKLFF
TRBV2	TRBJ2-1	CASRLWETSGGGEQFF
TRBV9	TRBJ1-4	CASSVGRDEKLFF
TRBV5-6	TRBJ1-5	CASSAMGNQPQHF
TRBV18	TRBJ1-2	CASSPGQVTLYGYTF
TRBV4-1	TRBJ2-5	CASSHAGGQGTQYF
TRBV3-1/TRBV3-2	TRBJ1-5	CASSLRDSNQPQHF
TRBV4-1	TRBJ2-7	CASSLLPDRGYEQYF
TRBV28	TRBJ1-3	CASSGQGDTIYF
TRBV5-6	TRBJ1-6	CASSVGQGFNSPLHF
TRBV4-2	TRBJ1-2	CASSSYRVKDGYTF
TRBV7-9	TRBJ1-1	CASSQTDRGVTEAFF